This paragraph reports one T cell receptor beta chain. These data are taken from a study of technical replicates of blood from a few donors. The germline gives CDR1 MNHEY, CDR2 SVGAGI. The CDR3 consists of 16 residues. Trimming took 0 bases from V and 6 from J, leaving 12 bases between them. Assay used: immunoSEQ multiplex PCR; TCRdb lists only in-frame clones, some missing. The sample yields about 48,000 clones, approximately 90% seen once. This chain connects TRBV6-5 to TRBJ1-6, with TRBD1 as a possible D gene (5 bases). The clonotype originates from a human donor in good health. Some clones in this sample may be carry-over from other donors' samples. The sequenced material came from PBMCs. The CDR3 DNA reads TGTGCCAGCAGTTACTCGAGTAGGGGACTTAATTCACCCCTCCACTTT. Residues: CASSYSSRGLNSPLHF.